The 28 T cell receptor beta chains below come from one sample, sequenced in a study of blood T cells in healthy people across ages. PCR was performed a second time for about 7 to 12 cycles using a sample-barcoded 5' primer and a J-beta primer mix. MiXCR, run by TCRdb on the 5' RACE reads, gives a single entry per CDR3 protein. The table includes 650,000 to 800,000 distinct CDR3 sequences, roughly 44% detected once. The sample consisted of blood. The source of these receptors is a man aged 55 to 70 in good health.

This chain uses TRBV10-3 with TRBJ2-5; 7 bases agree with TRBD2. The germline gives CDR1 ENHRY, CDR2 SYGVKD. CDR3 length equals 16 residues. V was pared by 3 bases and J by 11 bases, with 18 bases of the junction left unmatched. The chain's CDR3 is CAISDAVAGTNNEQYF. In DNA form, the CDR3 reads TGTGCCATCAGTGATGCGGTAGCGGGTACCAACAATGAGCAGTACTTC.

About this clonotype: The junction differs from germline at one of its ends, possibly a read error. CDR3: CASSLAGGGASHNEQFF. CDR3 nucleotide sequence: TGTGCCAGCAGCTTAGCGGGCGGGGGGGCCTCCCACAATGAGCAGTTCTTC. The chain couples TRBV7-2 to TRBJ2-1, with 9 bases matching TRBD2. The CDR3 sequence is 17 residues long. The V gene's germline CDR1 is SGHTA and CDR2 FQGNSA.

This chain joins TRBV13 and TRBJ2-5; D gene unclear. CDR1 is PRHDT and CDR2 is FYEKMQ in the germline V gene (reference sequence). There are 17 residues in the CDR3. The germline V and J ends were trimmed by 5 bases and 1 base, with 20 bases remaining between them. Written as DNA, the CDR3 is TGTGCCAGCAGCGTTCGCCGGGTTGGGGTGGCCCAAGAGACCCAGTACTTC. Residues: CASSVRRVGVAQETQYF.

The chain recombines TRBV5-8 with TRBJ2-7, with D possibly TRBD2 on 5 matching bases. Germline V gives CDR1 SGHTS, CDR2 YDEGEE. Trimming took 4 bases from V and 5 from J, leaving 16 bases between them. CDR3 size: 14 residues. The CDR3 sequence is CASSPGGPVDEQYF. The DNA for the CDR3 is TGTGCCAGCAGCCCAGGCGGGCCCGTGGACGAGCAGTACTTC. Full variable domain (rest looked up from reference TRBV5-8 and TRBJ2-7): EAGVTQSPTHLIKTRGQQATLRCSPISGHTSVYWYQQALGLGLQFLLWYDEGEERNRGNFPPRFSGRQFPNYSSELNVNALELEDSALYLCASSPGGPVDEQYFGPGTRLTVT.

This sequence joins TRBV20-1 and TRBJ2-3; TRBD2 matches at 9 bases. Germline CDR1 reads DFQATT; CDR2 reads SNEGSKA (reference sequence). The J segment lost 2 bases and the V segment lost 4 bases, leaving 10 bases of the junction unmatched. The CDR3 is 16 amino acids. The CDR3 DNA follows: TGCAGTGCTAACCAAGCGGGGGGCGGCTCCACAGATACGCAGTATTTT. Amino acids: CSANQAGGGSTDTQYF.

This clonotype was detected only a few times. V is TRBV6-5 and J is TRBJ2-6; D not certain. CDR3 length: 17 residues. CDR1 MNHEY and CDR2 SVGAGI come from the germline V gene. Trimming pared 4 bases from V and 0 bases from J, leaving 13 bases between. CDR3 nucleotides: TGTGCCAGCAGTTCCACCGGTTCGTTCTCTGGGGCCAACGTCCTGACTTTC. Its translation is CASSSTGSFSGANVLTF.

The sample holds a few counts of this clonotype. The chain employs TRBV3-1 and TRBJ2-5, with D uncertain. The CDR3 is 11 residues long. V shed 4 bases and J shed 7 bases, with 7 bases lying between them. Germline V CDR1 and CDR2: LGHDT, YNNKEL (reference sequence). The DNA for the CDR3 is TGTGCCAGCAGCCTTGACTTGACCCAGTACTTC. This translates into CASSLDLTQYF.

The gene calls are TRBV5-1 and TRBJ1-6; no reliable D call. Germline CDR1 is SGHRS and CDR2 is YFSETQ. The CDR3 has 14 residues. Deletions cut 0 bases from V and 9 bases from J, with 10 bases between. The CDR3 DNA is TGCGCCAGCAGCTTGGAGGGAGGTGTTTCACCCCTCCACTTT. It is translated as CASSLEGGVSPLHF.

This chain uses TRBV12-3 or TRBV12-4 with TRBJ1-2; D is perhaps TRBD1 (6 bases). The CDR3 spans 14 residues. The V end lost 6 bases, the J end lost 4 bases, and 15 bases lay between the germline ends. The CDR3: CASSNAGQSYGYTF. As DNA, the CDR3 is TGTGCCAGCAGCAACGCGGGACAAAGCTATGGCTACACCTTC.

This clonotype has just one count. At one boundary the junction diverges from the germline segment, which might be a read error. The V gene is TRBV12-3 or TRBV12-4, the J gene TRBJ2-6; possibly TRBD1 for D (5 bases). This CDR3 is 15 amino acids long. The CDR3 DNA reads TGTGCCAGCAGTTTTTGGAGCTCTGGGGCCGACGTCCTGACTTTC. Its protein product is CASSFWSSGADVLTF.

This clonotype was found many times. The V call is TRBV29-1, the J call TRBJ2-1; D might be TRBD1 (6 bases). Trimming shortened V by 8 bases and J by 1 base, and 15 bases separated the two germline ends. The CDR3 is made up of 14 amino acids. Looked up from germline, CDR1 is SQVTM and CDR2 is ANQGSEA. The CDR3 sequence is CSFNWGPSYNEQFF. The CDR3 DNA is TGCAGCTTCAATTGGGGGCCATCCTACAATGAGCAGTTCTTC.

CDR3 DNA sequence: TGTGCCATCAGTGACTACAGGGAAGGGGGGGATTCACCCCTCCACTTT. This sequence encodes CAISDYREGGDSPLHF. The V and J genes are TRBV10-3 and TRBJ1-6, with D possibly TRBD1 on 6 matching bases. Germline V gene sequence: CDR1 ENHRY, CDR2 SYGVKD. Trimming took off 3 bases at V and 8 bases at J, with 17 bases between the two ends. The CDR3 covers 16 residues.

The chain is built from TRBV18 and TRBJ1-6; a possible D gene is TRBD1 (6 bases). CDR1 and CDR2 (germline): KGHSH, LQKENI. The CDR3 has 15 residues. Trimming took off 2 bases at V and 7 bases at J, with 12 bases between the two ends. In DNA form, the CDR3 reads TGTGCCAGCTCACCAGGGGGGCCACCAAATTCACCCCTCCACTTT. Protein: CASSPGGPPNSPLHF. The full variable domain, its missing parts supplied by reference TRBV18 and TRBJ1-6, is NAGVMQNPRHLVRRRGQEARLRCSPMKGHSHVYWYRQLPEEGLKFMVYLQKENIIDESGMPKERFSAEFPKEGPSILRIQQVVRGDSAAYFCASSPGGPPNSPLHFGNGTRLTVT.

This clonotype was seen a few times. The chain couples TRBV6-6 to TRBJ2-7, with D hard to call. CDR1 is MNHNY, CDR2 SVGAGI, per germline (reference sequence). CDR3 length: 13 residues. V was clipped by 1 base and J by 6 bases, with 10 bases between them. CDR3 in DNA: TGTGCCAGCAGTTACTGCCCCTCGTGCGAGCAGTACTTC. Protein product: CASSYCPSCEQYF.

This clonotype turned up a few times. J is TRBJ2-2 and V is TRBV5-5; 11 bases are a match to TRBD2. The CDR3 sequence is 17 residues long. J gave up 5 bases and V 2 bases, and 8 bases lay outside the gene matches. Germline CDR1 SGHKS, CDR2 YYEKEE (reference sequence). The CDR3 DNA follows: TGTGCCAGCAGCTTCCGGACCTTAGCGGGGGGGACCGGGGAGCTGTTTTTT. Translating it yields CASSFRTLAGGTGELFF.

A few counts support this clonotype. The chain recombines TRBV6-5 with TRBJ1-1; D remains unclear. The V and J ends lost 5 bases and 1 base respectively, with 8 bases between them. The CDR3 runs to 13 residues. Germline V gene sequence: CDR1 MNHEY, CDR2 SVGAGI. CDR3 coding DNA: TGTGCCAGCAGTACCGATTCGAACACTGAAGCTTTCTTT. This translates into CASSTDSNTEAFF.

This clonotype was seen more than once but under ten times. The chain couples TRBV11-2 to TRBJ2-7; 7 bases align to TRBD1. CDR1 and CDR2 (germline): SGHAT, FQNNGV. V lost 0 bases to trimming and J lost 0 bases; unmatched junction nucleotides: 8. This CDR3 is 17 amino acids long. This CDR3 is CASSLESYRGHSYEQYF. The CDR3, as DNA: TGTGCCAGCAGCTTAGAATCCTACAGGGGCCACTCCTACGAGCAGTACTTC.

The CDR3 nucleotides are TGTGCCAGCAGCCGAAGGGGACCCAACTATGGCTACACCTTC. This translates into CASSRRGPNYGYTF. The V gene is TRBV7-2, the J gene TRBJ1-2; D is possibly TRBD1 (5 bases). The CDR3 extends over 14 amino acids. The ends were cut back, 5 bases at V and 2 bases at J, with 12 bases in the middle. Germline V lookup: CDR1 SGHTA, CDR2 FQGNSA.

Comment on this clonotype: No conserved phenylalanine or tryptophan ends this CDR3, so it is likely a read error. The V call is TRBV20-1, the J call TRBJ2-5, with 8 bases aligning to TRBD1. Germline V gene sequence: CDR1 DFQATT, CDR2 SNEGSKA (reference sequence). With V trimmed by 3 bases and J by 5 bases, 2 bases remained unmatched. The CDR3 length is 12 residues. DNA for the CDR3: TGCAGTGCTAGTACAGGGGGTGAGACCCAGTACGTC. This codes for CSASTGGETQYV.

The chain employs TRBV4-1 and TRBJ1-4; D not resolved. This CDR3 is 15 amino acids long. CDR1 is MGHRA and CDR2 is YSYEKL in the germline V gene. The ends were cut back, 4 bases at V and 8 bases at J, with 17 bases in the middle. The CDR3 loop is CASSPSTRLGEKLFF. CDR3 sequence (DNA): TGCGCCAGCAGCCCATCGACTCGTCTGGGGGAAAAACTGTTTTTT.

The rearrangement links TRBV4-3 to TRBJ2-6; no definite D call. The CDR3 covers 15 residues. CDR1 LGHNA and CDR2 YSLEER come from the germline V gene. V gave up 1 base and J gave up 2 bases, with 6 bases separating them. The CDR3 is CASSQARAGANVLTF. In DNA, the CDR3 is TGCGCCAGCAGCCAAGCACGGGCTGGGGCCAACGTCCTGACTTTC.

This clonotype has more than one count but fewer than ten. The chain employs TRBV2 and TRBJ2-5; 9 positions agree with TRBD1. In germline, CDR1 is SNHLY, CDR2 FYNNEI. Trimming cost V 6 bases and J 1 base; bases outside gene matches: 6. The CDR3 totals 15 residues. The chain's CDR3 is CASREQGAAQETQYF. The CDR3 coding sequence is TGTGCCAGCAGGGAACAGGGGGCGGCCCAAGAGACCCAGTACTTC.

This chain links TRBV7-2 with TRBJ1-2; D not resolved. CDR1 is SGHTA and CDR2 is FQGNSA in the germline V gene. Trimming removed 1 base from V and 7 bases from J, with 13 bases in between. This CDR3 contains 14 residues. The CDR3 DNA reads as TGTGCCAGCAGCTTAGTGGGCGCGACTTTTGGCTACACCTTC. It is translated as CASSLVGATFGYTF.

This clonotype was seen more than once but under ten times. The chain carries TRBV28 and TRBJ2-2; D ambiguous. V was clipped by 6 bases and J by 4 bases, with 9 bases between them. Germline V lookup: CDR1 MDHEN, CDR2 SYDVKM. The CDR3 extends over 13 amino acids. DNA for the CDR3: TGTGCCAGCAGACCGACCCCCACCGGGGAGCTGTTTTTT. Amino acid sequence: CASRPTPTGELFF.

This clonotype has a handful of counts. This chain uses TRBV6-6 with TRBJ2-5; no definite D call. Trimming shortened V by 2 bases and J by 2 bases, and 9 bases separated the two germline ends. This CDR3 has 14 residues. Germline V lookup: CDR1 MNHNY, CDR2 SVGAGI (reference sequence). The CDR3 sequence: CASSYGVAQETQYF. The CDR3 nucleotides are TGTGCCAGCAGTTACGGAGTGGCACAAGAGACCCAGTACTTC.

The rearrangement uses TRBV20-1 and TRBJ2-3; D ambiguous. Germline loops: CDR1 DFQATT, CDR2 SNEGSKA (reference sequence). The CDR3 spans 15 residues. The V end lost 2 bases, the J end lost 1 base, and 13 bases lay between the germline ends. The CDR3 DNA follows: TGCAGTGCTAGATCAACGGGCTATGGCACAGATACGCAGTATTTT. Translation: CSARSTGYGTDTQYF.

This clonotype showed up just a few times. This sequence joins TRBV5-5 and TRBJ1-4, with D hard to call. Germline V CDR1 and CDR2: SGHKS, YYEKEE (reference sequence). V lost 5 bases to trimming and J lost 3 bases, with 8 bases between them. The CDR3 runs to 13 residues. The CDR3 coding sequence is TGTGCCAGCAGGGTGAATCCTAATGAAAAACTGTTTTTT. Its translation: CASRVNPNEKLFF.

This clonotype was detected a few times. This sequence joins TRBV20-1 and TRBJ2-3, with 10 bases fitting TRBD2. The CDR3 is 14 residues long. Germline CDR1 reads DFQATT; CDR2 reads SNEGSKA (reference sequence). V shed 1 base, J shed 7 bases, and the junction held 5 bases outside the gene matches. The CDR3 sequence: CSARVASGGYTQYF. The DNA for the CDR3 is TGCAGTGCTAGAGTGGCTAGCGGGGGTTATACGCAGTATTTT.